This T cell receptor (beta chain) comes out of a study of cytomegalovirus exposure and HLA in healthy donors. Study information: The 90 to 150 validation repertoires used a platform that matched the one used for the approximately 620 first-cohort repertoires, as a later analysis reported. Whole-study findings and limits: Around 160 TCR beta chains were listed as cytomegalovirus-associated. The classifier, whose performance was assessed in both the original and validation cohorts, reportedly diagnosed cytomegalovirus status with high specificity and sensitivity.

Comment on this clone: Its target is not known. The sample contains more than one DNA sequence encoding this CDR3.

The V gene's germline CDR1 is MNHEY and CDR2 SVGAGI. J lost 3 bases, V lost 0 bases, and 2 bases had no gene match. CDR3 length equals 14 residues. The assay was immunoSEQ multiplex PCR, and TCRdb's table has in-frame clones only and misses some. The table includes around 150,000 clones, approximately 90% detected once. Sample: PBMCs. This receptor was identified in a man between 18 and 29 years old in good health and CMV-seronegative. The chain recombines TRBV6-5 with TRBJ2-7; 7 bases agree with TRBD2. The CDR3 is CASSYSASGYEQYF. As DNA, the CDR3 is TGTGCCAGCAGTTACTCGGCTAGCGGCTACGAGCAGTACTTC.